A few counts support the clone carrying this TCR beta chain. Antigen specificity is unknown. The source of the sample is a study of T cell repertoires in cytomegalovirus infection. Study details: Evidence of both CMV infection and a matching HLA type came from public TCR beta signatures. Regarding the study as a whole: The ex vivo response was dominated by HLA-C-restricted CMV-specific TCR beta clonotypes.

The CDR3 loop spans 15 amino acids. Germline CDR1 SGHAT, CDR2 FQNNGV. V shed 7 bases and J shed 2 bases, with 18 bases lying between them. One entry per CDR3 protein, called by TCRdb with MiXCR from the reads. This table has 310,000 or so distinct CDR3 sequences, about 17% appearing once. J is TRBJ2-7 and V is TRBV11-2; D might be TRBD1 or TRBD2, each matching 5 bases. This clonotype was sampled from a human donor in good health (CMV status not recorded). Some clones in this sample may be carry-over from other donors' samples. The material sequenced was PBMCs. CDR3 sequence (DNA): TGTGCCAGCACCCGACCCGGCCGGGGCACCTACGAGCAGTACTTC. Translated, it gives CASTRPGRGTYEQYF. Full variable domain (missing parts from reference TRBV11-2 and TRBJ2-7): EAGVAQSPRYKIIEKRQSVAFWCNPISGHATLYWYQQILGQGPKLLIQFQNNGVVDDSQLPKDRFSAERLKGVDSTLKIQPAKLEDSAVYLCASTRPGRGTYEQYFGPGTRLTVT.